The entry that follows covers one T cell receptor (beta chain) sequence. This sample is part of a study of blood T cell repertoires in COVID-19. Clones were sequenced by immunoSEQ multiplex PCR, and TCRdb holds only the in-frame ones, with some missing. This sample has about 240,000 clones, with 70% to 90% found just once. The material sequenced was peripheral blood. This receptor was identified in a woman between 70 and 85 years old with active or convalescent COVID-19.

CDR3 bases: TGTGCCAGCAGGGACAGGTCGGCAACTAATGAAAAACTGTTTTTT. Translated, it gives CASRDRSATNEKLFF. The V and J genes are TRBV6-5 and TRBJ1-4; 7 bases agree with TRBD1. Germline values: CDR1 MNHEY, CDR2 SVGAGI. V shed 6 bases and J 0 bases; nucleotides not matched to a gene: 4. This CDR3 has 15 residues.